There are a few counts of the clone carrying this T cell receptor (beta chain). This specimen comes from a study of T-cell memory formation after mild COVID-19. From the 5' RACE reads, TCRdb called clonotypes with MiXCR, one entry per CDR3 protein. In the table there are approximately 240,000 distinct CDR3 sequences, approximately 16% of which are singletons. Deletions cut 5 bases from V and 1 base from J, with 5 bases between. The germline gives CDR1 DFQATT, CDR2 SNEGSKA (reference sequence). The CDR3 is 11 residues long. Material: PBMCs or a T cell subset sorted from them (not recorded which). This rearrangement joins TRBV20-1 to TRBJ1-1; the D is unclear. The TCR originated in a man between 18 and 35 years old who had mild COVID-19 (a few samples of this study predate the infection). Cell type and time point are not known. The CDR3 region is CSAPGNTEAFF. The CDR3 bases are TGCAGTGCTCCAGGGAACACTGAAGCTTTCTTT.